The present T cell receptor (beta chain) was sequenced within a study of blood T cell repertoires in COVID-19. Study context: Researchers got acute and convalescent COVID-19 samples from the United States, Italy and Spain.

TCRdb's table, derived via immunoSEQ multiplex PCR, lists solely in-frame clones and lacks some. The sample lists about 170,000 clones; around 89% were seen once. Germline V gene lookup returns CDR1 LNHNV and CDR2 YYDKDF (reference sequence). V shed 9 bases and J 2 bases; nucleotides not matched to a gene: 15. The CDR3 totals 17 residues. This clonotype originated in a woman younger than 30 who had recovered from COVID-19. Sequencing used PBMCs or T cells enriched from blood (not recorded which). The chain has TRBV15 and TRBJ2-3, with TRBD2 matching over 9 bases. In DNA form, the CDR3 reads TGTGCCACGACGGAGGGGTTAGCGGGAGCTCCCACAGATACGCAGTATTTT. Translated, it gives CATTEGLAGAPTDTQYF.